This T cell receptor (beta chain) was found in a study of CD8+ T cells in alopecia areata. Findings and limits, study-wide: Among the cells sequenced in scalp samples are also the resident alphabeta T cells of normal skin. Higher clonality and more expanded CD8+ clones appeared in lesional than normal scalp.

Comments on this clone: Its specificity is not known. Gene and germline names: mouse. The observed sequence ends 4 residues before the CDR3 terminus, with the missing tail filled in from the germline J gene.

RNA extraction was followed by reverse transcription into cDNA, which acted as the sequencing template. Produced via immunoSEQ multiplex PCR; TCRdb's table is partial and in-frame only. The sample shows 270,000 or so clones, none of them appearing just once. Markers including CD4, CD8alpha, NKG2D and NKG2ACE guided sorting of pooled cutaneous lymph node cells. From germline, CDR1 is NSHNY and CDR2 SYGAGN. The CDR3 spans 17 residues. J gave up 0 bases and V 5 bases, and 7 bases lay outside the gene matches. This TCR was sampled from a C3H/HeJ mouse with alopecia areata. The strain bears MHC haplotype H2-k. This chain connects TRBV13-1 to TRBJ2-2; 10 bases agree with TRBD2. Sequenced: CD4+ T cells sorted from a lymph node. The covered CDR3 bases are TGTGCCAGCAGAAAACTGGGGGGGGGCACAAACACCGGG. Protein sequence: CASRKLGGGTNTG. The entire CDR3 sequence reads CASRKLGGGTNTGQLYF.